One and the same sample provided the 11 T cell receptor beta chains below, sequenced in a study of T cell clonotyping in hematopoietic cell transplantation. This table comes from immunoSEQ multiplex PCR, and its TCRdb copy is limited to in-frame clones, with some not included. The profile shows 69,000 or so clones, 94% of them singletons. The sequenced sample consisted of peripheral blood mononuclear cells. The receptor set was obtained from a man aged 50-60 years in good health. Some clones in this sample may be carry-over from other donors' samples.

The V gene is TRBV19, the J gene TRBJ2-3, with D possibly matching TRBD2 (6 bases). This CDR3 has 14 amino acids. Germline V CDR1 and CDR2: LNHDA, SQIVND (reference sequence). Trimming stripped 6 bases from V and 0 bases from J, with 10 bases between. CDR3 protein: CASRGGMSTDTQYF. CDR3 nucleotides: TGTGCCAGTAGAGGCGGGATGAGCACAGATACGCAGTATTTT.

In its sample, this clone was seen once. This chain uses TRBV4-3 with TRBJ2-2; 8 bases match TRBD2. This CDR3 contains 18 residues. The junction had 12 bases not matched to a gene; V was cut back by 0 bases and J by 6 bases. The germline V gene encodes CDR1 LGHNA and CDR2 YSLEER. The CDR3: CASSQDILSGSLPGELFF. The CDR3 DNA sequence: TGCGCCAGCAGCCAAGATATCCTCAGCGGGAGTCTCCCCGGGGAGCTGTTTTTT.

V gene TRBV6-1 combines with J gene TRBJ1-3; D is unclear. This CDR3 has 17 residues. The ends were cut back, 0 bases at V and 0 bases at J, with 12 bases in the middle. Per the germline V gene, CDR1 is MNHNS and CDR2 is SASEGT. CDR3 bases: TGTGCCAGCAGTGAAGCGAGGCCAGCCAACTCTGGAAACACCATATATTTT. Translation: CASSEARPANSGNTIYF.

The J gene is TRBJ2-1, the V gene TRBV4-3, with TRBD2 identical over 7 bases. CDR3 length: 16 residues. The V and J ends lost 0 bases and 5 bases, in that order; junction bases with no gene match: 7. Germline CDR1 is LGHNA and CDR2 is YSLEER. CDR3 region: CASSQDGRTRNNEQFF. The CDR3 DNA reads TGCGCCAGCAGCCAAGATGGAAGGACTAGGAACAATGAGCAGTTCTTC.

This sequence joins TRBV10-3 and TRBJ2-1; TRBD2 aligns across 7 bases. Germline values: CDR1 ENHRY, CDR2 SYGVKD. V trimming: 8 bases; J trimming: 5 bases; junction bases outside the gene matches: 3. The CDR3 is 12 residues long. The CDR3 here is CAIPGRNNEQFF. The DNA of the CDR3 is TGTGCCATCCCCGGGAGGAACAATGAGCAGTTCTTC.

The chain links TRBV27 to TRBJ2-2; D not certain. V shed 7 bases and J shed 5 bases, with 8 bases lying between them. Germline V lookup: CDR1 MNHEY, CDR2 SMNVEV (reference sequence). The CDR3 contains 12 residues. This chain's CDR3 is CASKRATGELFF. CDR3 nucleotide sequence: TGTGCCAGCAAACGGGCGACCGGGGAGCTGTTTTTT.

The genes are TRBV6-5 and TRBJ1-2, with 12 bases aligning to TRBD1. V shed 0 bases, J shed 4 bases, and the junction held 3 bases outside the gene matches. The CDR3 sequence is 16 residues long. Germline CDR1 MNHEY, CDR2 SVGAGI. The CDR3 here is CASSYSGQGAGYGYTF. CDR3 DNA: TGTGCCAGCAGTTACTCGGGACAGGGGGCCGGCTATGGCTACACCTTC.

This clone was picked up a small number of times. The chain combines TRBV11-3 with TRBJ2-7; D possibly uses TRBD1 or TRBD2 (5 bases each). This CDR3 comprises 14 residues. V gave up 3 bases and J gave up 3 bases, with 12 bases separating them. CDR1 SGHNT and CDR2 YENEEA come from the germline V gene. The CDR3 bases are TGTGCCAGCAGCTTGAGTGGGACCCGCTACGAGCAGTACTTC. It translates to CASSLSGTRYEQYF. The whole variable domain, filled in from reference TRBV11-3 and TRBJ2-7, reads EAGVVQSPRYKIIEKKQPVAFWCNPISGHNTLYWYLQNLGQGPELLIRYENEEAVDDSQLPKDRFSAERLKGVDSTLKIQPAELGDSAVYLCASSLSGTRYEQYFGPGTRLTVT.

There are a few counts of this clone. The chain is built from TRBV6-4 and TRBJ2-3, with 8 bases identical to TRBD2. The germline gives CDR1 MRHNA, CDR2 SNTAGT. The CDR3 totals 15 residues. The V segment lost 5 bases and the J segment 0 bases; nucleotides outside the gene matches: 4. CDR3 in DNA: TGTGCCAGCAGTCTTTCGGGGGGGAGCACAGATACGCAGTATTTT. It is translated as CASSLSGGSTDTQYF.

This chain joins TRBV7-8 and TRBJ1-3; 7 bases map to TRBD1. The junction had 11 bases not matched to a gene; V was cut back by 5 bases and J by 4 bases. The CDR3 consists of 16 residues. Germline values: CDR1 SGHVS, CDR2 FQNEAQ. The CDR3 reads CASSARQGRGGNTIYF. Here the CDR3 DNA reads TGTGCCAGCAGCGCAAGACAGGGCCGTGGAGGAAACACCATATATTTT.

The rearrangement uses TRBV5-4 and TRBJ2-5; the D is unclear. V was shortened by 0 bases and J by 4 bases, with 16 bases between the two germline ends. This CDR3 region has 16 residues. Per germline, CDR1 SGHNT and CDR2 YYREEE (reference sequence). The CDR3: CASSLAGAGGAETQYF. The DNA for the CDR3 is TGTGCCAGCAGCTTGGCCGGCGCCGGCGGAGCAGAGACCCAGTACTTC.